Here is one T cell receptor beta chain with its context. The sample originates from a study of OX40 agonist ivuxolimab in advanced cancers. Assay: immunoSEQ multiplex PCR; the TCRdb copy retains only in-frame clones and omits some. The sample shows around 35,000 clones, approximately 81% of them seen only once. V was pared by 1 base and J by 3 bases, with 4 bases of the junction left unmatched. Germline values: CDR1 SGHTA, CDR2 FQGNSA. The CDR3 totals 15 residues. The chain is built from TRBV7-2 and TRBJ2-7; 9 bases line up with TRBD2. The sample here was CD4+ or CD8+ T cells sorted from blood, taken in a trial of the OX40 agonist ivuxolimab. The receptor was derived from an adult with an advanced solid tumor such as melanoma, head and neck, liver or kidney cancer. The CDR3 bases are TGTGCCAGCAGCTTAGTAGCGGGAGTAGGCTACGAGCAGTACTTC. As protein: CASSLVAGVGYEQYF.